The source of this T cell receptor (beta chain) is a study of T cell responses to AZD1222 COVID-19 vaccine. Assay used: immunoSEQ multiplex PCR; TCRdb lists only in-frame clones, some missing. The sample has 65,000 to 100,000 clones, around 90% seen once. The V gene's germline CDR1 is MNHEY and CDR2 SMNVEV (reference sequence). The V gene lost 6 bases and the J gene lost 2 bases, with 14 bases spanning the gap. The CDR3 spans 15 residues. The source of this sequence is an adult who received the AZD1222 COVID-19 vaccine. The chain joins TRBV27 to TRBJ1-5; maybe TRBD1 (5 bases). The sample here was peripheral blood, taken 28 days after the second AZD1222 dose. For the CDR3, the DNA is TGTGCCAGCAGACCCAGACAGTACGGCAATCAGCCCCAGCATTTT. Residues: CASRPRQYGNQPQHF.